This TCR beta chain derives from a study of OX40 agonist ivuxolimab in advanced cancers. Libraries were prepared by immunoSEQ multiplex PCR; TCRdb keeps only in-frame clonotypes and omits some of them. The sample records 60,000 to 85,000 clones, about 80% being singletons. This CDR3 spans 15 amino acids. Trimming stripped 7 bases from V and 1 base from J, with 15 bases between. Germline V gene sequence: CDR1 SEHNR, CDR2 FQNEAQ (reference sequence). The rearrangement links TRBV7-9 to TRBJ2-3; D gene ambiguous. The clonotype comes from an adult with an advanced solid tumor such as melanoma, head and neck, liver or kidney cancer. Source: CD4+ or CD8+ T cells sorted from blood, taken in a trial of the OX40 agonist ivuxolimab. The CDR3 protein is CASTIAGARTDTQYF. The CDR3 nucleotides are TGTGCCAGCACCATCGCCGGCGCTCGCACAGATACGCAGTATTTT.